This T cell receptor beta chain was recorded in a study of shared clonotypes between healthy human individuals. In regard to this clone: Its antigen is not known.

Study-level points and caveats: Blood alone was sampled, and tissue repertoires likely differ.

Per germline, CDR1 MNHNY and CDR2 SVGAGI (reference sequence). With 0 bases clipped from V and 5 bases from J, the junction kept 2 bases outside the gene matches. This CDR3 has 15 amino acids. Those who donated, Caucasian adults without exception, all lived in Nashville, Tennessee. An assay was performed, and its level was deep. Profiled with immunoSEQ multiplex PCR; TCRdb holds only in-frame clones, not every one. The table has some 530,000 clones, approximately 78% seen once. The sequence came from a middle-aged woman in good health. Some clones in this sample may be carry-over from other donors' samples. The rearrangement uses TRBV6-6 and TRBJ2-7, with 12 bases fitting TRBD1. The sequencing input was PBMCs. The DNA of the CDR3 is TGTGCCAGCAGTTACTCCGGGACAGGGGGCAACGAGCAGTACTTC. Its protein product is CASSYSGTGGNEQYF.